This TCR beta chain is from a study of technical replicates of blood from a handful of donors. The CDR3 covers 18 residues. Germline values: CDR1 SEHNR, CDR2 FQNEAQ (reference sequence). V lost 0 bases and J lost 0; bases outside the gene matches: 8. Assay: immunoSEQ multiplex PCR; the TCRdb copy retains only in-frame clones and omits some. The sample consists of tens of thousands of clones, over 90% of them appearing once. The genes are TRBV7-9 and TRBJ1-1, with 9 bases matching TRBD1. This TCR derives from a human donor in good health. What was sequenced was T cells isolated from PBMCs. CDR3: CASSLAVGTGLMNTEAFF. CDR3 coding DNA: TGTGCCAGCAGCTTAGCGGTCGGGACAGGGTTAATGAACACTGAAGCTTTCTTT.